Listed below are T cell receptor beta chains from one sample, sequenced in a study of blood T cell repertoires in COVID-19. The method was immunoSEQ multiplex PCR; TCRdb's version includes in-frame clones alone and lacks a portion of them. The sample holds 200,000 to 250,000 clones, about 88% seen once. Sequenced input: peripheral blood. These receptors originate from a woman aged 50 to 65 with COVID-19, enrolled during active disease. Each CDR3 is given with its conserved first and last residue. Fields, in order: CDR3 DNA, CDR3 protein, D gene, V gene, J gene, clone size. The D gene is left open where the match is weak. Clone size is not always given. Where it is, it says once, few, many or a class for expanded clones.

TGTGCCAGTAACATTGGATCAGGGCCCCACACTGAAGCTTTCTTT,CASNIGSGPHTEAFF,.,TRBV19,TRBJ1-1,once
TGTGCCAGCATGCTACCGGGACAGCCTAACTATGGCTACACCTTC,CASMLPGQPNYGYTF,TRBD1,TRBV2,TRBJ1-2,.
TGCGCCAGCAGCCGGGACAGGGGACCAGATACGCAGTATTTT,CASSRDRGPDTQYF,TRBD1,TRBV5-1,TRBJ2-3,.
TGTGCCAGCAGTGGGACAGGGAACCAGCCCCAGCATTTT,CASSGTGNQPQHF,TRBD1,TRBV28,TRBJ1-5,.
TGTGCCAGCAGCTTGGACAGGGGAGAGACCCAGTACTTC,CASSLDRGETQYF,TRBD1,TRBV5-6,TRBJ2-5,.
TGTGCCAGCAGCTATATAGCCGGGACAGGGCTCTCCTACGAGCAGTACTTC,CASSYIAGTGLSYEQYF,TRBD1,TRBV7-2,TRBJ2-7,.
TGTGCCAGCAGCACTCGACAGGCTGAAGCTTTCTTT,CASSTRQAEAFF,.,TRBV11-3,TRBJ1-1,.
TGTGCCAGCAGCGTACAAGGGGTCACAGATACGCAGTATTTT,CASSVQGVTDTQYF,.,TRBV9,TRBJ2-3,.
TGTGCCAGCAGTCGCCCAACTTCCACAGGGCCCAATGAGCAGTTCTTC,CASSRPTSTGPNEQFF,.,TRBV2,TRBJ2-1,.
TGCGCCAGCAGCCCTCAAGCGGCACACACGAACACTGAAGCTTTCTTT,CASSPQAAHTNTEAFF,.,TRBV4-3,TRBJ1-1,once
TGTGCCAGCACCCCGGACGGGGGTTTCACAGATACGCAGTATTTT,CASTPDGGFTDTQYF,.,TRBV7-3,TRBJ2-3,.
TGTGCCAGCAGCGTAACAGGGACGGACTATGGCTACACCTTC,CASSVTGTDYGYTF,.,TRBV11-2,TRBJ1-2,.
TGTGCCAGCAGTTTTAGGGGGCGGGAGCTGTTTTTT,CASSFRGRELFF,TRBD1,TRBV12-3/TRBV12-4,TRBJ2-2,.
TGTGCCAGCTCACCCGGACAGAATAACTATGGCTACACCTTC,CASSPGQNNYGYTF,.,TRBV18,TRBJ1-2,.
TGCGCCAGCAGCTTAGTAGCGGGGAGGGATGAGCAGTTCTTC,CASSLVAGRDEQFF,TRBD2,TRBV5-1,TRBJ2-1,.
TGTGCCAGCAGCTTAAGCAGGTACACAGATACGCAGTATTTT,CASSLSRYTDTQYF,.,TRBV11-2,TRBJ2-3,.
TGTGCCAGCAGCTTAGCAGGCGGGACCGTAGAGACCCAGTACTTC,CASSLAGGTVETQYF,.,TRBV7-2,TRBJ2-5,.
TGTGCCCCTCCTAGACTAGCGGGGAGCCAAGAGACCCAGTACTTC,CAPPRLAGSQETQYF,TRBD2,TRBV6-4,TRBJ2-5,.
TGTGCCAGCAGCTTCTCCGGGAAAAACACTGAAGCTTTCTTT,CASSFSGKNTEAFF,.,TRBV11-2,TRBJ1-1,once
TGCGCCAGCAGCTCCCGGGACAGGGGGGCCGGGGAGCTGTTTTTT,CASSSRDRGAGELFF,TRBD1,TRBV5-1,TRBJ2-2,.
TGTGCCACCAAGAGGGACAGGTTTAATTCACCCCTCCACTTT,CATKRDRFNSPLHF,TRBD1,TRBV2,TRBJ1-6,few
TGTGCCAGCAGTCCCCGACTAGGGCTTTCCTACAATGAGCAGTTCTTC,CASSPRLGLSYNEQFF,.,TRBV27,TRBJ2-1,.
TGTGCTAGTGGTTTGGTGATCCTTGGGACAGGGAAAAGAATGGACACTGAAGCTTTCTTT,CASGLVILGTGKRMDTEAFF,TRBD1,TRBV12-5,TRBJ1-1,once
TGTGCCAGCAGAGGGACAGGGCACTACGAGCAGTACTTC,CASRGTGHYEQYF,TRBD1,TRBV2,TRBJ2-7,.
TGTGCCAGCGCCCCTGGGACAGGGGTTCACTATGGCTACACCTTC,CASAPGTGVHYGYTF,TRBD1,TRBV28,TRBJ1-2,.
TGTGCCAGCAGTTTATCCCCGACAGGGGGCATGGGTGAGCAGTTCTTC,CASSLSPTGGMGEQFF,TRBD1,TRBV27,TRBJ2-1,.
TGTGCCAGCAGTTACCAATTGAGCTCTGGAAACACCATATATTTT,CASSYQLSSGNTIYF,.,TRBV6-6,TRBJ1-3,.
TGTGCCAGCAGCTGGGGCCTGGGTAGGGATTCACCCCTCCACTTT,CASSWGLGRDSPLHF,.,TRBV5-6,TRBJ1-6,.
TGTGCCAGCATTGTGACAGGCCTCTACTATGGCTACACCTTC,CASIVTGLYYGYTF,.,TRBV28,TRBJ1-2,once
TGTGCCAGTACCGGGACAGGGTATGGCTACACCTTC,CASTGTGYGYTF,TRBD1,TRBV19,TRBJ1-2,.
TGTGCCAGCAGCTTAGTAGGTGAAGGGGCTCAAGCCTACGAGCAGTACTTC,CASSLVGEGAQAYEQYF,.,TRBV7-6,TRBJ2-7,.
TGTGCCAGCAGCCGGGGGGGTGCAAACATTCAGTACTTC,CASSRGGANIQYF,TRBD2,TRBV7-3,TRBJ2-4,.
TGTGCCAGCAGCCGCCAGGCATGGGGGGGCTATGGCTACACCTTC,CASSRQAWGGYGYTF,.,TRBV3-1/TRBV3-2,TRBJ1-2,.
TGTGCCAGCAGCTTTAGGGTTGAGCCGGGGTATGGCTACACCTTC,CASSFRVEPGYGYTF,.,TRBV5-5,TRBJ1-2,.
TGTGCCAGCAGCTTGACCCAGGGGACTGAAGCTTTCTTT,CASSLTQGTEAFF,.,TRBV7-9,TRBJ1-1,few
TGTGCCATCGGGAGCCAGAGCACAGATACGCAGTATTTT,CAIGSQSTDTQYF,.,TRBV10-3,TRBJ2-3,.
TGTGCCGCCCGGGGGTACTATGGCTACACCTTC,CAARGYYGYTF,.,TRBV6-5,TRBJ1-2,.
TGTGCCAGCAGCTTGAGGCTGGTGGGGGGAAATGAGCAGTTCTTC,CASSLRLVGGNEQFF,.,TRBV5-6,TRBJ2-1,.
TGTGCCAGCAGCTTGGAAGGACTCTATAATTCACCCCTCCACTTT,CASSLEGLYNSPLHF,.,TRBV5-4,TRBJ1-6,many
TGTGCCAGCAGCCCCCCGGGGGGGGGAGACACCGGGGAGCTGTTTTTT,CASSPPGGGDTGELFF,TRBD2,TRBV9,TRBJ2-2,.
TGCGCCAGCAGCCAAGGGGGCTATGGCTACACCTTC,CASSQGGYGYTF,.,TRBV5-1,TRBJ1-2,.
TGTGCCAGCAGCTTAACTAGCGGCTACACAGATACGCAGTATTTT,CASSLTSGYTDTQYF,TRBD2,TRBV7-8,TRBJ2-3,.
TGTGCCTGGAGTTTAGCCAGACAGTTCAACAAGGGAACTGAAGCTTTCTTT,CAWSLARQFNKGTEAFF,.,TRBV30,TRBJ1-1,.
TGTGCCAGCAGCAAGAAGGGACAGGGACACTCCCCCTTC,CASSKKGQGHSPF,TRBD1,TRBV7-2,TRBJ1-2,.
TGTGCCAGCAGTCCCCTCGGCGGGGCCTCCTACAATGAGCAGTTCTTC,CASSPLGGASYNEQFF,.,TRBV27,TRBJ2-1,.
TGTGCCAGCAGTTTAAGAGCGGGGGGGCCTGATGAGCAGTTCTTC,CASSLRAGGPDEQFF,TRBD2,TRBV27,TRBJ2-1,.
TGCGCCAGCAGCTTGTCCGGGGGGGCCAGCAATGAGCAGTTCTTC,CASSLSGGASNEQFF,TRBD2,TRBV5-1,TRBJ2-1,.
TGTGCCAGCAGTTACTCGACAGGGGGCGACTCTTCACCCCTCCACTTT,CASSYSTGGDSSPLHF,TRBD1,TRBV6-5,TRBJ1-6,.
TGTGCCAGCAGCTTAGCCCCCGACCCCGGGGGGACCCAGTACTTC,CASSLAPDPGGTQYF,.,TRBV7-6,TRBJ2-5,.
TGTGCCAGCAGCTCTGCTCGGGGTAGTCAGCCCCAGCATTTT,CASSSARGSQPQHF,.,TRBV5-8,TRBJ1-5,.
TGTGCCAGCAGCAAAGCGCTTTATCAGGGCGGTCAGCCCCAGCATTTT,CASSKALYQGGQPQHF,.,TRBV21-1,TRBJ1-5,.
TGTGCCAGCAGCTTCCACACCCCAGAAATTAATGAAAAACTGTTTTTT,CASSFHTPEINEKLFF,.,TRBV7-2,TRBJ1-4,.
TGTGCCAGCAGGCTTAACAGGGGTTGGGGCTACACCTTC,CASRLNRGWGYTF,TRBD1,TRBV5-4,TRBJ1-2,.
TGTGCCTGGAGTGACGCCCGGAGATCAGAAGGTGGCTACACCTTC,CAWSDARRSEGGYTF,.,TRBV30,TRBJ1-2,once
TGTGCCAGCAGTCAGACAGGGGCGAGGCACTATGGCTACACCTTC,CASSQTGARHYGYTF,TRBD1,TRBV6-5,TRBJ1-2,few